This TCR beta chain originates from a study of blood T cell repertoires in COVID-19 (TCRdb year 2020). Notes on the research overall: The collaborator samples originated in the United States, Italy and Spain and spanned the acute and convalescent phases of COVID-19. The prospective study material was composed of cDNA or gDNA derived from T cells, B-cell-depleted T cells, or PBMCs. Deeply sampled blood TCRbeta repertoires from subjects exposed to, actively infected with, or recovered from COVID-19 were included in the dataset. The repertoires were released in a freely available public database meant as a resource for research on the immune response to SARS-CoV-2. Samples were obtained from the ongoing ImmuneRACE study (first 160 participants) and from 1,254 subjects provided by 6 global collaborators. The sample metadata nearly always contained a de-identified subject ID, COVID-19 status, age in years and sex. HLA class I and class II types, where available, came from metadata supplied by the sample provider rather than from assay-based typing. Overall study results and their limits: How much clinical and demographic metadata was included differed by source and by participant, and the metadata was provided uncurated.

As for this clone: Its cognate antigen has yet to be identified. Base qualities are not at hand, and no much larger clone is one base apart.

TCRbeta CDR3 regions were amplified from genomic DNA using the immunoSEQ Assay, a bias-controlled multiplex PCR. Per the authors' processing: The number of nucleated cells in each sample was estimated by amplification of reference gene primers within the assay. To quantify the absolute abundance of each unique TCRbeta CDR3 rearrangement, sequence reads were collapsed and filtered. For each sample, productive Simpson clonality was calculated as the square root of Simpson's diversity index over productive rearrangements. Sourced from immuneACCESS, this table was stored by TCRdb with only in-frame sequences that have V and J called. A share of the clones is absent; for the studies checked, an unresolved V gene accounts for under half, and the remainder has no known explanation. The D gene and trimming were derived from the DNA, and the V and J assignments and clone size from that table. The sample contains 250,000 to 350,000 clones, about nine tenths of them found a single time. The ten most abundant clones make up around 13% of the sample.

V and J are truncated by 0 bases and 4 bases respectively, leaving an intervening sequence of 8 bases. CDR1 and CDR2 were assigned from the germline V gene (reference sequence) as SGHKS and YYEKEE. The CDR3 has 14 amino acids, counting the end cysteine and phenylalanine. Only the CDR3 DNA is retained, 42 bases long and in frame from the first base. Collaborating institutions collected whole blood in K2EDTA tubes following their own protocols. For TCRbeta analysis, collaborator samples were shipped as frozen whole blood, as isolated PBMCs, or as DNA extracted from either sample type. The sequencing input was peripheral blood. The rearrangement combines TRBV5-5 with TRBJ1-5; the D gene is not confidently resolved. The receptor's source is a woman aged 55-75 years with acute or convalescent COVID-19. CDR3 region: CASSLGDDNQPQHF. At the DNA level, the sequence is TGTGCCAGCAGCTTGGGAGATGATAATCAGCCCCAGCATTTT.